Reported below is one T cell receptor beta chain. TCRdb's copy holds only in-frame clones and misses some; the assay was immunoSEQ multiplex PCR. The sample shows about 68,000 clones, under 95% of them seen only once. Per germline, CDR1 PRHDT and CDR2 FYEKMQ (reference sequence). The CDR3 loop spans 15 amino acids. The junction had 11 bases not matched to a gene; V was cut back by 5 bases and J by 7 bases. The data were taken from a study of T cell changes during pregnancy in multiple sclerosis. The chain joins TRBV13 to TRBJ1-1, with TRBD1 matching over 9 bases. The sequence derives from a female donor with multiple sclerosis, enrolled in a pregnancy study. The sequences come from peripheral blood, collected in the second trimester of pregnancy. CDR3 residues: CASSAQGQGGIEAFF. DNA of the CDR3: TGTGCCAGCAGCGCGCAGGGACAGGGAGGGATTGAAGCTTTCTTT. Looking up the rest from reference TRBV13 and TRBJ1-1 gives the full variable domain: AAGVIQSPRHLIKEKRETATLKCYPIPRHDTVYWYQQGPGQDPQFLISFYEKMQSDKGSIPDRFSAQQFSDYHSELNMSSLELGDSALYFCASSAQGQGGIEAFFGQGTRLTVV.